What follows are 20 T cell receptor beta chains derived from one specimen sequenced in a study of spatial heterogeneity in lung cancer. The antigens for these receptors are not known. Whole-study results and caveats: The number of expanded tumor alpha and beta chains correlated with mutation number.

Noted time point: sample taken at primary tumor resection. TCRdb redid the calling of the 5' RACE reads with MiXCR, one entry per CDR3 protein. In the table there are 4,500 to 6,000 distinct CDR3 sequences, under 5% of which are singletons. The sample in question was lung tumor tissue, obtained at surgery. The receptors stem from a male donor with early-stage non-small cell lung cancer.

This clonotype came up many times. Little can be read into the size of this beta chain, an off-target read in a library designed for alpha chains. The chain is built from TRBV5-1 and TRBJ2-3, with 7 nucleotides matching TRBD2. V gave up 7 bases and J gave up 4 bases; unmatched junction bases: 9. Per the germline V gene, CDR1 is SGHRS and CDR2 is YFSETQ. The CDR3 length is 14 residues. The chain's CDR3 is CASLEGAGSDTQYF. CDR3 in DNA: TGCGCCAGCCTCGAGGGAGCGGGGTCAGATACGCAGTATTTT.

This clonotype is medium-sized. This beta chain is a stray sequence in a library constructed for alpha chains; its clone size is not meaningful. The CDR3 DNA reads as TGTGCCAGCTCGACACTAGCGGACAATGAGCAGTTCTTC. Translated, it gives CASSTLADNEQFF. The chain uses TRBV28 and TRBJ2-1; 8 positions agree with TRBD2. The CDR3 sequence is 13 residues long. The trim removed 8 bases at V and 5 bases at J, leaving 5 bases unmatched. Germline assignment: CDR1 MDHEN and CDR2 SYDVKM.

This clonotype was detected ten times or more. Because this beta chain is a stray read in a library intended to capture alpha chains, its abundance should not be given much weight. The rearrangement uses TRBV2 and TRBJ1-2, with D possibly being TRBD1 (5 bases). V lost 4 bases and J 2 bases, leaving 11 bases between the germline ends. In germline, CDR1 is SNHLY, CDR2 FYNNEI. This CDR3 spans 14 amino acids. CDR3 sequence reads: CASSGTRQNYGYTF. The CDR3 DNA reads as TGTGCCAGCAGTGGGACACGCCAGAACTATGGCTACACCTTC.

This clonotype appeared many times. Found in a library prepared for alpha chains, this beta chain is an off-target read, and its abundance has little meaning. CDR3 in DNA: TGTGCCAGCATAGGGGGGCCCAACACCGGGGAGCTGTTTTTT. It yields the protein CASIGGPNTGELFF. The chain joins TRBV28 to TRBJ2-2; D could derive from TRBD1 or TRBD2 (6 bases each). The CDR3 extends over 14 amino acids. Germline-derived CDR1 and CDR2 are MDHEN and SYDVKM. Trimming cost V 7 bases and J 2 bases, with 11 bases left between them.

This clonotype has ten or more counts. For a library built for alpha chains, this beta chain is a stray read; little rests on its size. V usage is TRBV27 and J usage is TRBJ1-2; 7 nucleotides line up with TRBD1. This CDR3 region has 15 residues. Germline lookup yields CDR1 MNHEY and CDR2 SMNVEV (reference sequence). The junction had 5 bases not matched to a gene; V was cut back by 0 bases and J by 4 bases. CDR3 nucleotides: TGTGCCAGCAGTTTATCGAACAGGGGTCCCTATGGCTACACCTTC. Translation: CASSLSNRGPYGYTF.

This clonotype was detected many times. This beta chain is a stray sequence in a library constructed for alpha chains; its clone size is not meaningful. The chain couples TRBV12-3 or TRBV12-4 to TRBJ2-7, with D possibly being TRBD1 (5 bases). The CDR3 is made up of 12 amino acids. The V end lost 6 bases, the J end lost 3 bases, and 9 bases lay between the germline ends. The CDR3 here is CASSPRVYEQYF. The CDR3 DNA reads as TGTGCCAGCAGCCCCAGGGTCTACGAGCAGTACTTC.

This clonotype appeared many times. Found in a library prepared for alpha chains, this beta chain is an off-target read, and its abundance has little meaning. The chain recombines TRBV7-6 with TRBJ2-2, with a possible D match to TRBD2 (6 bases). CDR3 length: 16 residues. With 5 bases removed from V and 4 bases from J, the gap between germline ends came to 17 bases. Germline CDR1 is SGHVS and CDR2 is FNYEAQ. DNA of the CDR3: TGTGCCAGCAGCCCCCAGGTGGGGGAGGTCACCGGGGAGCTGTTTTTT. Protein sequence: CASSPQVGEVTGELFF.

This clonotype has just a few counts. This beta chain appears as a stray read in a library generated for alpha chains; its size is not informative. The chain carries TRBV6-1 and TRBJ2-6, with a weak D call TRBD1 (6 bases). The CDR3 is 19 residues long. Deletions cut 8 bases from V and 4 bases from J, with 27 bases between. Germline CDR1 MNHNS, CDR2 SASEGT. CDR3 coding DNA: TGTGCCAGCCCCGCGGATTTCAGGGGATCTAGTACCGGGGCCAACGTCCTGACTTTC. Protein product: CASPADFRGSSTGANVLTF.

This clonotype was seen repeatedly, ten times or more. This beta chain is an unintended read in a library built for alpha chains; its size means little. The chain recombines TRBV15 with TRBJ1-1, with 12 bases that match TRBD1. J gave up 3 bases and V 4 bases, and 12 bases lay outside the gene matches. Per germline, CDR1 LNHNV and CDR2 YYDKDF (reference sequence). This CDR3 comprises 18 residues. The CDR3 here is CATSKGTGGNWLDTEAFF. The DNA of the CDR3 is TGTGCCACCAGCAAAGGGACAGGGGGCAATTGGCTCGACACTGAAGCTTTCTTT.

This clonotype was recorded at least ten times. The library was built for alpha chains, so this beta chain is an off-target read and its size means little. The chain joins TRBV7-9 to TRBJ1-1; D is undetermined. The V end was cut by 4 bases, the J end by 2 bases, with 11 bases between. The CDR3 covers 14 residues. CDR1 is SEHNR, CDR2 FQNEAQ, per germline (reference sequence). The CDR3, as DNA: TGTGCCAGCAGCTCTCTCACCTCCAACACTGAAGCTTTCTTT. Its protein product is CASSSLTSNTEAFF.

In its sample, this clonotype is medium-sized. This beta chain was picked up by a library intended for alpha chains and is off target, so its count carries little meaning. The rearrangement links TRBV5-1 to TRBJ2-3; D unclear. Germline-derived CDR1 and CDR2 are SGHRS and YFSETQ. This CDR3 contains 14 residues. V dropped 3 bases and J dropped 0 bases, with 8 bases sitting between them. CDR3 loop: CASSSVTSTDTQYF. CDR3 nucleotides: TGCGCCAGCAGCTCCGTTACTAGCACAGATACGCAGTATTTT.

This clonotype is labeled medium-sized. In a library made to pick up alpha chains, this beta chain is a stray read with a size that means little. The chain has TRBV7-4 and TRBJ1-1; a possible D gene is TRBD1 (5 bases). There are 15 residues in the CDR3. Trimming cost V 6 bases and J 2 bases, with 16 bases left between them. Germline V gene lookup returns CDR1 SGHVT and CDR2 SQSDAQ. This chain's CDR3 is CASRPDGGLNTEAFF. Written as DNA, the CDR3 is TGTGCCAGCAGACCCGACGGGGGGTTAAACACTGAAGCTTTCTTT.

In this sample, this clonotype turned up many times. This beta chain represents an off-target read in a library built for alpha chains; its size is of limited meaning. This chain links TRBV20-1 with TRBJ1-3; no clear D gene. In germline, CDR1 is DFQATT, CDR2 SNEGSKA (reference sequence). Trimming stripped 0 bases from V and 0 bases from J, with 15 bases between. The length of the CDR3 is 17 residues. CDR3 bases: TGCAGTGCTAGAGATAGAACATCCTCTGACTCTGGAAACACCATATATTTT. Protein product: CSARDRTSSDSGNTIYF.

This clonotype was recorded many times. This beta chain lies outside the target of a library built for alpha chains; its clone size means little. This rearrangement joins TRBV5-1 to TRBJ2-7; 7 positions match TRBD2. This CDR3 has 13 amino acids. Losses at the gene ends were 5 bases for V and 2 bases for J; bases not matched to a gene: 4. Germline CDR1 reads SGHRS; CDR2 reads YFSETQ. The CDR3 nucleotides are TGCGCCAGCAGTCGCCGGGAGGCCTACGAGCAGTACTTC. Amino acid sequence: CASSRREAYEQYF.

This clonotype was counted at least ten times. Because this beta chain is a stray read in a library intended to capture alpha chains, its abundance should not be given much weight. The genes are TRBV3-1 and TRBJ1-4; perhaps TRBD1 as D (5 bases). CDR1 is LGHDT and CDR2 is YNNKEL in the germline V gene (reference sequence). The CDR3 length is 15 residues. Trimming took off 4 bases at V and 4 bases at J, with 13 bases between the two ends. In DNA, the CDR3 is TGTGCCAGCAGCCGGCCCGGGACCGATAATGAAAAACTGTTTTTT. Amino acid sequence: CASSRPGTDNEKLFF.

In this sample, this clonotype turned up many times. Within a library made for alpha chains, this beta chain is off target, and its count is uninformative. The chain is built from TRBV6-1 and TRBJ1-1; maybe TRBD1 (6 bases). V gave up 4 bases and J gave up 3 bases, with 15 bases separating them. The V gene's germline CDR1 is MNHNS and CDR2 SASEGT. This CDR3 contains 15 residues. The CDR3 loop reads CASSAVGGGYTEAFF. CDR3 coding DNA: TGTGCCAGCAGTGCAGTAGGGGGGGGTTACACTGAAGCTTTCTTT.

This clonotype appeared many times. For a library built for alpha chains, this beta chain is a stray read; little rests on its size. This chain uses TRBV19 with TRBJ2-2, with TRBD1 matching over 9 bases. Germline CDR1 is LNHDA and CDR2 is SQIVND (reference sequence). Trimming took 4 bases from V and 4 from J; bases not matched to a gene: 7. This CDR3 has 16 amino acids. CDR3: CASSTRQGVSTGELFF. The CDR3, as DNA: TGTGCCAGTAGTACACGACAGGGGGTTAGCACCGGGGAGCTGTTTTTT.

This clonotype was picked up many times. A library made for alpha chains picked up this beta chain off target, so its size means little. The chain recombines TRBV20-1 with TRBJ2-3, with D possibly being TRBD2 (6 bases). Germline loops: CDR1 DFQATT, CDR2 SNEGSKA (reference sequence). V dropped 3 bases and J dropped 1 base, with 11 bases sitting between them. This CDR3 is built from 14 residues. CDR3 DNA sequence: TGCAGTGCTAGTAGCGGAGACCGCACAGATACGCAGTATTTT. This sequence encodes CSASSGDRTDTQYF.

A note on this clonotype: It may be a read error: a sequence one base away is much more abundant. This beta chain is a stray read from a library made for alpha chains; its abundance is not meaningful. The chain recombines TRBV12-3 or TRBV12-4 with TRBJ2-1; TRBD2 agrees at 7 bases. CDR3 length: 15 amino acids. V shed 7 bases, J shed 5 bases, and the junction held 11 bases outside the gene matches. The CDR3 DNA sequence: TGTGCCAGCAAGTCCAGGCTAGCGGTAAACAATGAGCAGTTCTTC. Translating it yields CASKSRLAVNNEQFF.

This clonotype showed up many times. The library was built for alpha chains, so this beta chain is an off-target read and its size means little. The chain is built from TRBV6-1 and TRBJ2-5; D gene unclear. The V gene lost 5 bases and the J gene lost 1 base, with 11 bases spanning the gap. The CDR3 covers 14 residues. Per the germline V gene, CDR1 is MNHNS and CDR2 is SASEGT. The CDR3 sequence: CASSKTRIQETQYF. In DNA, the CDR3 is TGTGCCAGCAGTAAGACCCGCATCCAAGAGACCCAGTACTTC.